Listed below are T cell receptor beta chains from one sample, sequenced in a study of patients and donors after allogeneic stem cell transplantation. TCRdb redid the calling of the RT-PCR reads with MiXCR, one entry per CDR3 protein. The top ten clones hold about 30% of a sample with 65,000 to 80,000 distinct CDR3 sequences, about 30% of them seen once. The sample was blood, either unsorted or a sorted T cell fraction (not recorded which). The receptors derive from a human donor who was either an allogeneic HSCT recipient or a stem cell or donor lymphocyte infusion donor (not recorded which). It is not recorded whose cells these are; they may come from a transplant donor. The CDR3 runs from the conserved cysteine through the conserved F or W. D genes are given only for firm matches. Not all rows give a size; the values are once, few, many and, for expanded clones, a class.

j_call: TRBJ1-4; clone_size: few; v_call: TRBV30; d_call: .; cdr3_aa: CAWKWDDLNEKLFF; cdr3_nt: TGTGCCTGGAAGTGGGACGATCTTAATGAAAAACTGTTTTTT
j_call: TRBJ1-5; clone_size: .; v_call: TRBV25-1; d_call: .; cdr3_aa: CASSEDGILCQHF; cdr3_nt: TGTGCCAGCAGTGAAGACGGGATCTTATGCCAGCATTTT
j_call: TRBJ2-5; clone_size: .; v_call: TRBV5-1; d_call: TRBD2; cdr3_aa: CASSLIPRGREETQYF; cdr3_nt: TGCGCCAGCAGCTTGATTCCCCGCGGGAGGGAAGAGACCCAGTACTTC
j_call: TRBJ1-5; clone_size: few; v_call: TRBV10-3; d_call: TRBD1; cdr3_aa: CAISGGQGAGQPQHF; cdr3_nt: TGTGCCATCAGTGGGGGACAGGGGGCCGGTCAGCCCCAGCATTTT
j_call: TRBJ2-7; clone_size: few; v_call: TRBV6-2/TRBV6-3; d_call: .; cdr3_aa: CASSSPPGRGDEQYF; cdr3_nt: TGTGCCAGCAGCTCTCCTCCGGGCCGAGGAGACGAGCAGTACTTC
j_call: TRBJ1-1; clone_size: few; v_call: TRBV19; d_call: .; cdr3_aa: CASRFSRVAEAFF; cdr3_nt: TGTGCCAGTAGGTTCTCCAGGGTGGCTGAAGCTTTCTTT
j_call: TRBJ1-4; clone_size: .; v_call: TRBV20-1; d_call: .; cdr3_aa: CSATTGSATNEKLFF; cdr3_nt: TGCAGTGCGACTACAGGGTCTGCAACTAATGAAAAACTGTTTTTT
j_call: TRBJ1-3; clone_size: few; v_call: TRBV27; d_call: TRBD1; cdr3_aa: CASSLRGTGGNTIYF; cdr3_nt: TGTGCCAGCAGTTTACGCGGGACAGGGGGAAACACCATATATTTT
j_call: TRBJ2-7; clone_size: .; v_call: TRBV5-1; d_call: .; cdr3_aa: CASSLDGVADARDCEQYF; cdr3_nt: TGCGCCAGCAGCTTGGATGGTGTCGCAGACGCCCGAGACTGCGAGCAGTACTTC
j_call: TRBJ1-2; clone_size: .; v_call: TRBV7-9; d_call: TRBD1; cdr3_aa: CASSSIPGQANYGYTF; cdr3_nt: TGTGCCAGCAGCTCCATCCCGGGACAGGCTAACTATGGCTACACCTTC
j_call: TRBJ2-7; clone_size: once; v_call: TRBV5-5; d_call: TRBD1; cdr3_aa: CASSLAPGTGHSYEQYF; cdr3_nt: TGTGCCAGCAGCTTGGCCCCCGGGACAGGCCACTCCTACGAGCAGTACTTC
j_call: TRBJ2-1; clone_size: .; v_call: TRBV7-9; d_call: .; cdr3_aa: CASSRAPLSYNEQFF; cdr3_nt: TGTGCCAGCAGTAGGGCACCTCTCTCCTACAATGAGCAGTTCTTC
j_call: TRBJ1-4; clone_size: many; v_call: TRBV25-1; d_call: TRBD1; cdr3_aa: CASSVNRGRGEKLFF; cdr3_nt: TGTGCCAGCAGTGTAAACAGGGGTCGTGGAGAAAAACTGTTTTTT
j_call: TRBJ2-2; clone_size: .; v_call: TRBV12-3/TRBV12-4; d_call: .; cdr3_aa: CASSGGGYTGELFF; cdr3_nt: TGTGCCAGCAGTGGCGGCGGATACACCGGGGAGCTGTTTTTT
j_call: TRBJ1-1; clone_size: .; v_call: TRBV25-1; d_call: .; cdr3_aa: CASSEAGRGTEAFF; cdr3_nt: TGTGCCAGCAGTGAGGCAGGGAGGGGAACTGAAGCTTTCTTT
j_call: TRBJ1-5; clone_size: .; v_call: TRBV7-2; d_call: .; cdr3_aa: CASSLSLSQAQHF; cdr3_nt: TGTGCCAGCAGCTTGAGCCTCTCCCAGGCCCAGCATTTT
j_call: TRBJ1-4; clone_size: .; v_call: TRBV15; d_call: .; cdr3_aa: CATSRDLFGSMGEKLFF; cdr3_nt: TGTGCCACCAGCAGAGACCTCTTCGGGTCGATGGGCGAAAAACTGTTTTTT
j_call: TRBJ1-1; clone_size: few; v_call: TRBV20-1; d_call: .; cdr3_aa: CSARTTVGTEAFF; cdr3_nt: TGCAGTGCTAGGACCACAGTGGGGACTGAAGCTTTCTTT
j_call: TRBJ2-7; clone_size: few; v_call: TRBV12-3/TRBV12-4; d_call: .; cdr3_aa: CASSPGREYEQYF; cdr3_nt: TGTGCCAGCAGTCCTGGAAGAGAATACGAGCAGTACTTC
j_call: TRBJ2-3; clone_size: .; v_call: TRBV6-5; d_call: TRBD1; cdr3_aa: CASSSSGGPQYF; cdr3_nt: TGTGCCAGCAGTTCCTCAGGGGGTCCGCAGTATTTT
j_call: TRBJ2-3; clone_size: few; v_call: TRBV6-4; d_call: .; cdr3_aa: CASRVTSSTDTQYF; cdr3_nt: TGTGCCAGCAGGGTTACTAGCAGCACAGATACGCAGTATTTT
j_call: TRBJ1-2; clone_size: few; v_call: TRBV24-1; d_call: TRBD1; cdr3_aa: CATSGLPGQGNGYTF; cdr3_nt: TGTGCCACCAGTGGTCTCCCGGGACAGGGGAATGGCTACACCTTC
j_call: TRBJ1-5; clone_size: .; v_call: TRBV20-1; d_call: .; cdr3_aa: CSASSVVNQPQHF; cdr3_nt: TGCAGTGCTAGTTCGGTAGTCAATCAGCCCCAGCATTTT